This TCR beta chain was sequenced in a study of Graves' ophthalmopathy and Graves' hyperthyroidism. Study in general: The blood sample was drawn at first diagnosis and before any treatment.

From RNA, the CDR3 regions of TCR beta chains were amplified and sequenced. First-round RT-PCR relied on HTBI primers, and a second-round multiplex PCR came next. In TCRdb, the multiplex PCR reads were re-called with MiXCR into one record per CDR3 protein. The data hold about 160,000 distinct CDR3 sequences, with less than 45% observed a single time. The CDR3 is made up of 14 amino acids. V was trimmed by 6 bases and J by 5 bases, leaving 17 bases between them. The TCR comes from a woman between 40 and 50 years old with Graves' ophthalmopathy. The sample consisted of peripheral blood. This sequence joins TRBV12-3 or TRBV12-4 and TRBJ2-7, with a possible D match to TRBD2 (7 bases). In nucleotides, the CDR3 is TGTGCCAGCAGCCAACCCGGGGGGCCCAACGAGCAGTACTTC. This sequence encodes CASSQPGGPNEQYF.